This paragraph reports one T cell receptor beta chain. Its antigen is not identified. The data were obtained in a study of Ad26.COV2.S vaccination and SARS-CoV-2 variants. Study-wide background: Once or twice, 56 days apart, Ad26.COV2.S was delivered intramuscularly. General study findings and limits: Vaccine and placebo groups showed comparable non-spike TCR breadth.

Described treatment: some 20 received Ad26.COV2.S at low or high dose, single or two shots; a few received placebo; per-sample allocation not given. Repertoires come from day 63 after the first vaccine or placebo injection. In Boston, an adult donor aged 18-55 years took part. This CDR3 comprises 13 residues. V lost 5 bases, J lost 6 bases, and 5 bases stayed unmatched. Germline V gene sequence: CDR1 SEHNR, CDR2 FQNEAQ (reference sequence). Only in-frame clones appear in the TCRdb table, and some are missing; sequencing was by immunoSEQ multiplex PCR. The table includes roughly 350,000 clones, 80% to 90% detected once.

The receptor's source is a person aged 18-60 years who received the Ad26.COV2.S COVID-19 vaccine or a placebo. The rearrangement joins TRBV7-9 to TRBJ1-1; 8 nucleotides align to TRBD1. Sequenced material: peripheral blood, taken in a trial of Ad26.COV2.S vaccine versus placebo. Here the CDR3 reads CASSLPGGPEAFF. For the CDR3, the DNA is TGTGCCAGCAGCCTCCCAGGGGGCCCTGAAGCTTTCTTT.